The TCR beta chain under discussion was sequenced for a study of T cells in Graves' hyperthyroidism and ophthalmopathy. Whole-study findings and limits: In blood, most of the thyroid clonotypes expanded above 0.001 were also present. Model predictions of ophthalmopathy came a median 6.5 months before onset. Through a model of 13 V-J features, ophthalmopathy was separated from stable hyperthyroidism.

The germline V gene has CDR1 MNHEY and CDR2 SMNVEV (reference sequence). CDR3 length: 16 amino acids. Trimming removed 6 bases from V and 10 bases from J, with 22 bases in between. This clonotype was counted ten times or more. Antigen: not known. Criteria for exclusion of patients were uncontrolled infection, other autoimmune disease, pregnancy or lactation. TCR beta CDR3 sequences were amplified from RNA transcripts. A set of HTBI primers served as the primers for a first-round RT-PCR of the TCR CDR3. TCRdb re-called the multiplex PCR reads through MiXCR, storing one row per CDR3 protein. The sample lists fewer than 650,000 distinct CDR3 sequences; approximately 15% were seen once.

The V and J genes are TRBV27 and TRBJ1-6; D is uncertain. The TCR was taken from a woman aged 18-29 years with Graves' ophthalmopathy. The specimen was blood. As DNA, the CDR3 is TGTGCCAGCAGATCCTTGGTAGAGGGATTTGGGTCACCCCTCCACTTT. The encoded protein is CASRSLVEGFGSPLHF.